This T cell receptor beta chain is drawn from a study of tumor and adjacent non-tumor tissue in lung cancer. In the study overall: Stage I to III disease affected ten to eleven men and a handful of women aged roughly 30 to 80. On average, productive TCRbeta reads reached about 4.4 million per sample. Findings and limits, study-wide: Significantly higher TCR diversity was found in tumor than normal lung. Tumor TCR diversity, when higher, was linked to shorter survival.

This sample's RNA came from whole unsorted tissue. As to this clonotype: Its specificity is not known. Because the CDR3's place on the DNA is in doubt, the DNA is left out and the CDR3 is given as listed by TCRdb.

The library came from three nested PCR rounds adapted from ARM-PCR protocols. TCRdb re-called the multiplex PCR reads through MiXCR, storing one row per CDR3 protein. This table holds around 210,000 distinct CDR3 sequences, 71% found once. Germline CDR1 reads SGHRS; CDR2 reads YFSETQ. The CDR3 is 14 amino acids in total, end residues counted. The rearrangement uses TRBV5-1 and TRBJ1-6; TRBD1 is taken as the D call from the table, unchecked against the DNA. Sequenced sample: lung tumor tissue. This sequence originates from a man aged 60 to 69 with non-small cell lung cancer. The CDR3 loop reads CASSFGRGNSPLRF.